This T cell receptor (beta chain) was identified in a study of blood T cell repertoires in COVID-19. Overall study: The samples span acute and convalescent COVID-19 from the United States, Italy and Spain. From T cells, B-cell-depleted T cells, or PBMCs came the material, which was cDNA or gDNA.

V was pared by 0 bases and J by 7 bases, with 13 bases between. The CDR3 is 14 residues long. Germline V lookup: CDR1 SGHRS, CDR2 YFSETQ. Profiled with immunoSEQ multiplex PCR; TCRdb holds only in-frame clones, not every one. Of about 73,000 clones listed, approximately 80% were seen once; the top ten hold more than 5%. The gene calls are TRBV5-1 and TRBJ1-1; D call uncertain. This sequence originates from a woman aged 55-75 years with acute or convalescent COVID-19. The sequenced sample was peripheral blood. The CDR3 DNA reads TGCGCCAGCAGCTTGGGAGGTGGAGCTGTTGAAGCTTTCTTT. Its protein is CASSLGGGAVEAFF.